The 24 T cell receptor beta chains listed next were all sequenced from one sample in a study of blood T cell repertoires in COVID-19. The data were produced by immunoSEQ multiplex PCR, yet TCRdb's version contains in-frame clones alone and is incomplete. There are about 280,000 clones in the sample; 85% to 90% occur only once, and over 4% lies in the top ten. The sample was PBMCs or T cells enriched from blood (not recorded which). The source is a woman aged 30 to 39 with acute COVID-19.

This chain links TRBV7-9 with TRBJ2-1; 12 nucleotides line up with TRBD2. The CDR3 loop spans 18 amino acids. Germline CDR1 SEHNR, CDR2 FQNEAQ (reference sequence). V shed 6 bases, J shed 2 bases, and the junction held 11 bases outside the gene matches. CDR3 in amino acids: CASSSTGTSGSTYNEQFF. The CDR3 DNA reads TGTGCCAGCAGTTCCACCGGGACTAGCGGGTCAACCTACAATGAGCAGTTCTTC.

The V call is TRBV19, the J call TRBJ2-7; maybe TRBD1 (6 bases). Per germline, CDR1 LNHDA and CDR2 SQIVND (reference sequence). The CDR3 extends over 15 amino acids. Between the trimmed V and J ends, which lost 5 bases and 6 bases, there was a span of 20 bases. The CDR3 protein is CASSLDNRAYGEQYF. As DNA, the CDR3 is TGTGCCAGTAGTCTCGACAACAGGGCTTATGGCGAGCAGTACTTC.

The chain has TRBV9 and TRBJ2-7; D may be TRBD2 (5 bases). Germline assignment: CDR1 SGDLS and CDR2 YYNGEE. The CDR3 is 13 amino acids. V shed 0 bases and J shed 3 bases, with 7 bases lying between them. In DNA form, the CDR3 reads TGTGCCAGCAGCGTAGTAAGCGGCTACGAGCAGTACTTC. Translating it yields CASSVVSGYEQYF.

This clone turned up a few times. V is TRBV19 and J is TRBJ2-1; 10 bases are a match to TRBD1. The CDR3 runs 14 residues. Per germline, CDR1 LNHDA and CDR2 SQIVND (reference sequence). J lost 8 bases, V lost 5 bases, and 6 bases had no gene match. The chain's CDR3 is CASSRDRGLYEQFF. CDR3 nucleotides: TGTGCCAGTAGTCGGGACAGGGGTTTGTATGAGCAGTTCTTC.

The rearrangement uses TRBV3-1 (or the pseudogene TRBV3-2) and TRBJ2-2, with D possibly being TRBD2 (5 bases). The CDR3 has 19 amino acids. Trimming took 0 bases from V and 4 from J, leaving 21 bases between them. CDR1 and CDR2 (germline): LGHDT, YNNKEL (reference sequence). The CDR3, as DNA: TGTGCCAGCAGCCAAGAGAGGGCAGACTCCTCGAGAGGCACCGGGGAGCTGTTTTTT. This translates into CASSQERADSSRGTGELFF.

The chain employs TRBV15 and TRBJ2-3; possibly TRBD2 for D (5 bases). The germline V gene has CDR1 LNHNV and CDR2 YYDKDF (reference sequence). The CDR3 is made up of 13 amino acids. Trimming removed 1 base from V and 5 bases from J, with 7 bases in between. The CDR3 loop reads CATSRAGKDTQYF. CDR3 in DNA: TGTGCCACCAGCAGAGCGGGGAAAGATACGCAGTATTTT.

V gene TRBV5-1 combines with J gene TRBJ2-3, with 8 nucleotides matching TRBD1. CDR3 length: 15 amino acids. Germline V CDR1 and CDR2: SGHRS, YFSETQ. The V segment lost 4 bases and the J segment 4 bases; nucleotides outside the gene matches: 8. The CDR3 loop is CASSLGQGGADTQYF. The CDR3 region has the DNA TGCGCCAGCAGCCTCGGACAGGGAGGCGCAGATACGCAGTATTTT.

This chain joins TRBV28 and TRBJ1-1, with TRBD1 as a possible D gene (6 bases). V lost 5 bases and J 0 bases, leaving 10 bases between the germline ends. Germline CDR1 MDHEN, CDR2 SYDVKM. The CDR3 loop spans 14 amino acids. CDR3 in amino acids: CASSGQNMNTEAFF. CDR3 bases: TGTGCCAGCAGTGGACAGAACATGAACACTGAAGCTTTCTTT.

This CDR3 reads CASSKVKKISGLGKGLGEQFF. CDR3 in DNA: TGTGCCAGCAGCAAAGTGAAGAAAATATCGGGACTCGGCAAAGGTCTTGGTGAGCAGTTCTTC. The chain is built from TRBV21-1 and TRBJ2-1; the table's D gene call, TRBD2, was not cross checked with the DNA. TRBV21-1 is flagged as a pseudogene. This CDR3 is built from 21 residues.

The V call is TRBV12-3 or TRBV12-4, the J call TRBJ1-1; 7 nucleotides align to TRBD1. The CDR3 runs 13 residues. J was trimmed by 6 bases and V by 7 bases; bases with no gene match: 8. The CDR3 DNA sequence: TGTGCCAGCACCATCGGACAGGAGCCTGAAGCTTTCTTT. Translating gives CASTIGQEPEAFF.

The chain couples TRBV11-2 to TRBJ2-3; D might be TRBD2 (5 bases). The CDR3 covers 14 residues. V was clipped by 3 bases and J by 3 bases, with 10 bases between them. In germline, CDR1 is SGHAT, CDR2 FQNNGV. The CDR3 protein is CASSLGSMTDTQYF. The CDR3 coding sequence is TGTGCCAGCAGCTTGGGGAGTATGACAGATACGCAGTATTTT.

CDR3 nucleotides: TGTGCCAGCCTCACGGGGGGAGGGGTAGATACGCAGTATTTT. Protein: CASLTGGGVDTQYF. V usage is TRBV2 and J usage is TRBJ2-3; TRBD2 aligns across 7 bases. There are 14 residues in the CDR3. V trimming: 8 bases; J trimming: 5 bases; junction bases outside the gene matches: 10. CDR1 is SNHLY, CDR2 FYNNEI, per germline.

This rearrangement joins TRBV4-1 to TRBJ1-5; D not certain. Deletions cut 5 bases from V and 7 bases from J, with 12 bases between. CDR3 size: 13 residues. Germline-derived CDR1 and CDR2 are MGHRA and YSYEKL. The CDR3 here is CASSGIGRQPQHF. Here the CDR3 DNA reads TGCGCCAGCAGCGGTATCGGTCGGCAGCCCCAGCATTTT.

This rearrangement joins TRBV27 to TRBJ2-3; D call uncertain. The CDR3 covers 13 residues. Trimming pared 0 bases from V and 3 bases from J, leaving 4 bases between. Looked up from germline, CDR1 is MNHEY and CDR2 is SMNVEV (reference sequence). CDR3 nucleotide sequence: TGTGCCAGCAGTTTATCCCGGACAGATACGCAGTATTTT. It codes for CASSLSRTDTQYF.

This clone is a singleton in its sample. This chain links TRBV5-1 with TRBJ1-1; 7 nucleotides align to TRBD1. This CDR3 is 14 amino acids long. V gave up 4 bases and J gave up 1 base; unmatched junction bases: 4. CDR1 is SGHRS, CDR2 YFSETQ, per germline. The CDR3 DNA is TGCGCCAGCAGCACCGGACAGGAGAACACTGAAGCTTTCTTT. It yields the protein CASSTGQENTEAFF.

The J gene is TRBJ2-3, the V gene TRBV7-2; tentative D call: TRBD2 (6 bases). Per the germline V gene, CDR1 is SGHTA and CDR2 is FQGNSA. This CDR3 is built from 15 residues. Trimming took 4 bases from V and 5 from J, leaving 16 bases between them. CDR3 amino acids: CASSSGLGGGDTQYF. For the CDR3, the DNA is TGTGCCAGCAGCTCGGGACTGGGCGGAGGAGATACGCAGTATTTT.

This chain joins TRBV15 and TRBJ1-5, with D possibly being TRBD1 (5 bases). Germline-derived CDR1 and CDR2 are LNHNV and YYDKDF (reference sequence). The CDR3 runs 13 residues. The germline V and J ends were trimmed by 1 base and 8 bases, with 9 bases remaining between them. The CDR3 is CATSRVGGEPQHF. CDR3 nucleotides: TGTGCCACCAGCAGAGTCGGAGGGGAGCCCCAGCATTTT.

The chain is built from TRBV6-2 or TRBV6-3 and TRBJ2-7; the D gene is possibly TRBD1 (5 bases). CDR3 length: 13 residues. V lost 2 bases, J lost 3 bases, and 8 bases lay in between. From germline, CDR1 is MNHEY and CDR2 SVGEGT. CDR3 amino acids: CASSYDRDYEQYF. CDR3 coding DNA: TGTGCCAGCAGTTACGACAGAGACTACGAGCAGTACTTC.

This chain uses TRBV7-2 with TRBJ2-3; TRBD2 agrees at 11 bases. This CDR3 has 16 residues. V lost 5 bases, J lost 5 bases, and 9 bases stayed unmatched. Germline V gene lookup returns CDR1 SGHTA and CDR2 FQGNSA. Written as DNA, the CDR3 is TGTGCCAGCAGCCTTACTAGCGGGAGTGGGGTAGATACGCAGTATTTT. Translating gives CASSLTSGSGVDTQYF.

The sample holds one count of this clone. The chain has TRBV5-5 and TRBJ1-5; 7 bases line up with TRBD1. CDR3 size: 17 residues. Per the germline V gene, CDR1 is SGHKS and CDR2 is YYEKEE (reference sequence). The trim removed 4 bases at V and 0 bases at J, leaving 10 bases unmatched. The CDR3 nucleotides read TGTGCCAGCAGCCCACAGGGACAGAGTTATAGCAATCAGCCCCAGCATTTT. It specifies CASSPQGQSYSNQPQHF.

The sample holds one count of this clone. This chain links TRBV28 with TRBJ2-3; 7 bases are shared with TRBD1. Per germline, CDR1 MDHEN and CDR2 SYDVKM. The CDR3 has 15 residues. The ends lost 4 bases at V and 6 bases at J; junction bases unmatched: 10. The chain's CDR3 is CASSYPQGKEDTQYF. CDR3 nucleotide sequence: TGTGCCAGCAGTTACCCACAGGGGAAAGAGGATACGCAGTATTTT.

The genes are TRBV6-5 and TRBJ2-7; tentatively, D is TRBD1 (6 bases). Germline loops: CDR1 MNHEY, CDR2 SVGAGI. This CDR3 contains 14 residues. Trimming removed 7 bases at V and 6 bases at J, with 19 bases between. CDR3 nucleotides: TGTGCCAGCAACAACGGGCCAGGGGCCCTCGAGCAGTACTTC. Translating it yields CASNNGPGALEQYF.

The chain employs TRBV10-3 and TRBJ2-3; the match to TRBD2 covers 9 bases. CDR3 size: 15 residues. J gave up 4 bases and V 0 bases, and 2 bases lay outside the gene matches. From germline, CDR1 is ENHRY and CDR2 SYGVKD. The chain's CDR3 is CAISESLAGSDTQYF. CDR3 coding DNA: TGTGCCATCAGTGAGTCTCTAGCGGGATCAGATACGCAGTATTTT.

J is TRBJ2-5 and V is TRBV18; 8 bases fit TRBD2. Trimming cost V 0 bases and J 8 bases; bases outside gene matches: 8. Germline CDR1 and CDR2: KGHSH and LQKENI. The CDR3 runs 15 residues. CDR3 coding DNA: TGTGCCAGCTCACCACCAACTAGCGGCCCCAATACCCAGTACTTC. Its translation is CASSPPTSGPNTQYF.